These 15 T cell receptor beta chains came from one sample sequenced in a study of blood T cell repertoires in COVID-19. Assay: immunoSEQ multiplex PCR; the TCRdb copy retains only in-frame clones and omits some. The repertoire holds 73,000 or so clones, with 80% to 95% as singletons. The specimen was peripheral blood. The origin of the receptors is a human donor with active COVID-19. The donor label of this sample is uncertain.

The CDR3 DNA follows: TGTGCCTCTCGGGGGGAAAATCAGCCCCAGCATTTT. Amino acids: CASRGENQPQHF. This chain uses TRBV10-3 with TRBJ1-5, with a weak D call TRBD1 (5 bases). V gave up 11 bases and J gave up 4 bases, with 12 bases separating them. The CDR3 loop spans 12 amino acids. Germline loops: CDR1 ENHRY, CDR2 SYGVKD.

V and J are TRBV27 and TRBJ1-5, with 7 bases matching TRBD1. Per germline, CDR1 MNHEY and CDR2 SMNVEV (reference sequence). This CDR3 comprises 14 residues. Trimming removed 5 bases from V and 4 bases from J; junction bases left unmatched: 5. The CDR3 is CASSKGQLNQPQHF. The CDR3 DNA sequence: TGTGCCAGCAGTAAGGGACAGTTAAATCAGCCCCAGCATTTT.

This rearrangement joins TRBV7-2 to TRBJ2-7; TRBD2 agrees at 13 bases. V shed 4 bases, J shed 2 bases, and the junction held 2 bases outside the gene matches. The CDR3 runs to 15 residues. Germline V lookup: CDR1 SGHTA, CDR2 FQGNSA. The CDR3 here is CASSSTSGGTYEQYF. The DNA of the CDR3 is TGTGCCAGCAGCTCGACTAGCGGGGGGACCTACGAGCAGTACTTC.

CDR3 amino acids: CASISGRGSYEQYF. The CDR3 region has the DNA TGTGCCAGCATAAGCGGGAGAGGATCCTACGAGCAGTACTTC. This chain connects TRBV28 to TRBJ2-7, with 8 bases that match TRBD2. Germline values: CDR1 MDHEN, CDR2 SYDVKM. V gave up 7 bases and J gave up 1 base; unmatched junction bases: 6. The CDR3 length is 14 residues.

The genes are TRBV6-5 and TRBJ2-7, with D perhaps matching TRBD2 (5 bases). Germline V lookup: CDR1 MNHEY, CDR2 SVGAGI. This CDR3 has 15 amino acids. The V end was cut by 0 bases, the J end by 0 bases, with 9 bases between. The CDR3 loop is CASSYSSGSSYEQYF. As DNA, the CDR3 is TGTGCCAGCAGTTACTCGAGCGGAAGCTCCTACGAGCAGTACTTC.

The rearrangement joins TRBV7-2 to TRBJ2-6, with 8 bases fitting TRBD2. Trimming removed 7 bases from V and 2 bases from J; junction bases left unmatched: 4. CDR1 and CDR2 (germline): SGHTA, FQGNSA. This CDR3 contains 15 residues. The CDR3 sequence is CASTGGGPGANVLTF. The CDR3 nucleotides read TGTGCCAGCACCGGCGGGGGGCCTGGGGCCAACGTCCTGACTTTC.

This chain joins TRBV5-4 and TRBJ2-1; TRBD2 agrees at 9 bases. The CDR3 totals 17 residues. With V trimmed by 0 bases and J by 2 bases, 6 bases remained unmatched. Looked up from germline, CDR1 is SGHNT and CDR2 is YYREEE (reference sequence). CDR3 protein: CASSLAWASGTYNEQFF. In DNA form, the CDR3 reads TGTGCCAGCAGCTTGGCCTGGGCTAGCGGGACCTACAATGAGCAGTTCTTC.

The chain has TRBV28 and TRBJ2-1; 8 nucleotides match TRBD2. CDR1 and CDR2 from the germline V gene are MDHEN and SYDVKM. J was trimmed by 0 bases and V by 0 bases; bases with no gene match: 1. The CDR3 length is 16 residues. CDR3 sequence: CASSLWSGSSYNEQFF. Written as DNA, the CDR3 is TGTGCCAGCAGTTTATGGAGCGGGAGCTCCTACAATGAGCAGTTCTTC.

This chain connects TRBV19 to TRBJ2-7; 8 bases map to TRBD2. Germline assignment: CDR1 LNHDA and CDR2 SQIVND (reference sequence). The length of the CDR3 is 15 residues. V gave up 9 bases and J gave up 2 bases; unmatched junction bases: 12. CDR3 coding DNA: TGTGCCAGCCGAAGGGGGGCGGGAGGTACCTACGAGCAGTACTTC. This codes for CASRRGAGGTYEQYF.

V and J are TRBV11-2 and TRBJ2-7, with TRBD1 matching 11 bases. J gave up 2 bases and V 4 bases, and 16 bases lay outside the gene matches. Germline V gene lookup returns CDR1 SGHAT and CDR2 FQNNGV. The CDR3 length is 19 residues. The CDR3 reads CASSSIRWTGGLNPYEQYF. The CDR3 DNA reads as TGTGCCAGCAGCTCGATTAGGTGGACAGGGGGCCTCAACCCCTACGAGCAGTACTTC.

The chain is built from TRBV11-2 and TRBJ1-2, with D maybe TRBD1 (5 bases). Germline lookup yields CDR1 SGHAT and CDR2 FQNNGV. The CDR3 length is 15 residues. V dropped 3 bases and J dropped 8 bases, with 19 bases sitting between them. CDR3 sequence reads: CASSFSRGSPRGYTF. As DNA, the CDR3 is TGTGCCAGCAGCTTCTCTCGGGGGTCCCCGAGGGGCTACACCTTC.

This chain connects TRBV11-2 to TRBJ1-5; the D is unclear. This CDR3 region has 13 residues. The V gene lost 3 bases and the J gene lost 5 bases, with 8 bases spanning the gap. Germline-derived CDR1 and CDR2 are SGHAT and FQNNGV. The DNA of the CDR3 is TGTGCCAGCAGCTTGAGGTGGGATCAGCCCCAGCATTTT. Its protein product is CASSLRWDQPQHF.

The chain combines TRBV6-5 with TRBJ2-3; D unclear. V was shortened by 7 bases and J by 2 bases, with 4 bases between the two germline ends. Germline CDR1 and CDR2: MNHEY and SVGAGI. This CDR3 has 11 residues. The CDR3 region is CASTLTDTQYF. The DNA of the CDR3 is TGTGCCAGCACCCTCACAGATACGCAGTATTTT.

The count of this clone is one. This chain joins TRBV6-5 and TRBJ2-1, with 12 nucleotides matching TRBD2. The CDR3 covers 14 residues. With V trimmed by 6 bases and J by 9 bases, 6 bases remained unmatched. Germline CDR1 reads MNHEY; CDR2 reads SVGAGI. CDR3 DNA: TGTGCCAGCAGACAGGGACTAGCGGGCTCTGAGCAGTTCTTC. It is translated as CASRQGLAGSEQFF.

Only a few counts were recorded for this clone. The DNA for the CDR3 is TGCGCCAGCAGCTTGGGCAGGGTAGAGCAAAAACTGTTTTTT. It specifies CASSLGRVEQKLFF. The chain recombines TRBV5-1 with TRBJ1-4, with a tentative D call TRBD1 (5 bases). V lost 0 bases and J lost 9, with 12 bases in between. There are 14 residues in the CDR3. Per germline, CDR1 SGHRS and CDR2 YFSETQ.